In this sample, the clone carrying this T cell receptor beta chain is medium-sized. Its antigen is undetermined. The data are from a study of T cell responses to AZD1222 COVID-19 vaccine. About the research overall: Whether given at about 4 or about 12 weeks, second doses were pooled. Study conclusions and caveats: Spike was spanned by vaccine-associated CD4 TCRs, which were dominant at 160-218 and 743-854.

Profiling relied on immunoSEQ multiplex PCR, and the TCRdb table lists in-frame clones only, not all of them. The sample consists of about 130,000 clones, 80% to 95% of them appearing once. The CDR3 runs 13 residues. V gave up 7 bases and J gave up 1 base, with 13 bases separating them. CDR1 and CDR2 (germline): GTSNPN, SVGIG (reference sequence). The chain uses TRBV30 and TRBJ1-1, with D possibly being TRBD1 (5 bases). The sequence was obtained from an adult in good health. Sequencing was performed on peripheral blood, taken on day 0 of AZD1222 vaccination. The CDR3 DNA follows: TGTGCCTCCTTCACCGGGGGGAACACTGAAGCTTTCTTT. It is translated as CASFTGGNTEAFF.